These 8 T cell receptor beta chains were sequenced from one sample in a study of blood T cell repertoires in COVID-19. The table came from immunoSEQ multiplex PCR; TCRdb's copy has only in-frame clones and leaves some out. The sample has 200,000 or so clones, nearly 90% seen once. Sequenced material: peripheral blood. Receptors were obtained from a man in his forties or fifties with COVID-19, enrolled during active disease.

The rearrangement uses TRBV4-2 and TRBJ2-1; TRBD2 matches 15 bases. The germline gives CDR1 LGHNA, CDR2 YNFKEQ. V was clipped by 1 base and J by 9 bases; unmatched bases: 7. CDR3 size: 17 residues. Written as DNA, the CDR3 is TGTGCCAGCAGCCAAGGCGGGGGACTAGCGGGGGGTATTGAGCAGTTCTTC. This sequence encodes CASSQGGGLAGGIEQFF.

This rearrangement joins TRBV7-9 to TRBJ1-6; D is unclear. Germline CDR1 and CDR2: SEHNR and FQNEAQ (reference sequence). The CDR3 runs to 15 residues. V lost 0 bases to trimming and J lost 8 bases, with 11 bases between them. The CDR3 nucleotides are TGTGCCAGCAGCTTAGCAACAGTTGCAGATTCACCCCTCCACTTT. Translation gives CASSLATVADSPLHF.

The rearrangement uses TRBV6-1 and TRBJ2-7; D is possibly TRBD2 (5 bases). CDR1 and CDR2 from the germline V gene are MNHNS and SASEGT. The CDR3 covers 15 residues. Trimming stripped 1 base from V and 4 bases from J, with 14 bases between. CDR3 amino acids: CASSEVGEPHYEQYF. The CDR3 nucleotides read TGTGCCAGCAGTGAAGTGGGAGAACCGCATTACGAGCAGTACTTC.

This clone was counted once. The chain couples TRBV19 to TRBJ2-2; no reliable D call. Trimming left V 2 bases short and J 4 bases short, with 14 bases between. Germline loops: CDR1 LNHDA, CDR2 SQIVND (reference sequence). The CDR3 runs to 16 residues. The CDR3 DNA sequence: TGTGCCAGTAGTATATCGGTCCCCTCGGGCACCGGGGAGCTGTTTTTT. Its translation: CASSISVPSGTGELFF.

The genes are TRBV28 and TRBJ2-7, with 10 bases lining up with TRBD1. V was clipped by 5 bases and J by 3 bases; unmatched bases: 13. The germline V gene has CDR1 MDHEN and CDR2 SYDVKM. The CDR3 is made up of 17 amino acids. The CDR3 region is CASSVAGTGAGVYEQYF. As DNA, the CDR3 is TGTGCCAGCAGTGTCGCCGGGACAGGGGCCGGGGTCTACGAGCAGTACTTC.

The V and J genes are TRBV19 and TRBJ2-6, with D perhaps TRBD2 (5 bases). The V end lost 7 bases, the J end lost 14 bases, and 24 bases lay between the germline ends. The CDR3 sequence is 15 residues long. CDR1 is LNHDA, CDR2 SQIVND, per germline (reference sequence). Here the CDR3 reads CASTTLEFSGGILTF. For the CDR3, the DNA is TGTGCCAGTACCACTCTCGAGTTCTCCGGAGGCATCCTGACTTTC.

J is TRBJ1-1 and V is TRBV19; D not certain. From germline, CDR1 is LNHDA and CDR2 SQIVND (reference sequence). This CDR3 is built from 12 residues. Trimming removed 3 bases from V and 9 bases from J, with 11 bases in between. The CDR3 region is CASSMAGEKAFF. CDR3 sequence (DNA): TGTGCCAGTAGTATGGCGGGAGAAAAAGCTTTCTTT.

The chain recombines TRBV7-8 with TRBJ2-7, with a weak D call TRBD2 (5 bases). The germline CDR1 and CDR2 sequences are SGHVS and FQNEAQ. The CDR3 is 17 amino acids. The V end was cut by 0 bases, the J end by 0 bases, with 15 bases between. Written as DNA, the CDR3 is TGTGCCAGCAGCTTAGCGAGGGCGGGCAGGTACTCCTACGAGCAGTACTTC. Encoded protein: CASSLARAGRYSYEQYF.